This T cell receptor beta chain is from a study of multiple sclerosis patients with progressive multifocal leukoencephalopathy. Time point given: time of PML onset. Germline V gives CDR1 MNHNY, CDR2 SVGAGI (reference sequence). V was shortened by 8 bases and J by 1 base, with 20 bases between the two germline ends. The CDR3 is made up of 16 amino acids. Assay: immunoSEQ multiplex PCR; the TCRdb copy retains only in-frame clones and omits some. The sample carries fewer than 40,000 clones, roughly 87% recorded once. The rearrangement links TRBV6-6 to TRBJ1-1, with a weak D call TRBD1 (6 bases). This TCR was sampled from a woman between 40 and 50 years old with progressive multifocal leukoencephalopathy. This sample comprised PBMCs, obtained from a patient treated with natalizumab. CDR3 nucleotides: TGTGCCAGCTGCACCCGCCCAGGGGCATCGAACACTGAAGCTTTCTTT. This translates into CASCTRPGASNTEAFF.